The TCR beta chain under discussion was sequenced for a study of blood T cells in healthy people across ages. This clonotype occurred many times. A second PCR, run for 7 to 11 cycles, used a sample-barcoded 5' primer plus a J-beta primer mix. TCRdb itself ran the 5' RACE reads through MiXCR, one entry per CDR3 protein. The sample records roughly 560,000 distinct CDR3 sequences, about 25% being singletons. The CDR3 spans 20 residues. Donors ranged from roughly 6 to 95 years old and were healthy Caucasians in Russia. The same data also contributed to another study, on T cells of mothers and their children. As that study records: Donors comprised three healthy Caucasian mothers plus their six children. Both sample barcodes and 2-4 random nucleotides came from the M1S primer of the second PCR. Mother-child pairs who were related displayed a slightly higher overlap than unrelated pairs, a difference that was non-significant.

Material: blood. The chain has TRBV21-1 and TRBJ2-6; the table names TRBD2, a call not compared with the DNA. TRBV21-1 is a pseudogene segment. This clonotype was obtained from a boy younger than 18 in good health. CDR3 loop: CASSKAGTSGGDSGANVLTF. The CDR3 nucleotides read TGTGCCAGCAGCAAAGCGGGGACTAGCGGGGGAGACTCTGGGGCCAACGTCCTGACTTTC.